This TCR beta chain was captured by sequencing in a study of T cell changes during pregnancy in multiple sclerosis. From germline, CDR1 is SGHRS and CDR2 YFSETQ. The CDR3 spans 14 residues. V gave up 0 bases and J gave up 0 bases, with 6 bases separating them. This clone was picked up one time. Other DNA sequences within the sample encode an identical CDR3. Data came from immunoSEQ multiplex PCR; TCRdb stores just in-frame clones and leaves some out. The sample includes 40,000 to 50,000 clones, 89% seen only once; the top ten take around 1.2%. The TCR comes from a female donor with multiple sclerosis, enrolled in a pregnancy study. The rearrangement joins TRBV5-1 to TRBJ1-2; D remains unclear. This sample comprised CD4+ T cells from peripheral blood mononuclear cells, obtained in the first trimester of pregnancy. The CDR3 nucleotides are TGCGCCAGCAGCTTGGAGCGAGCTAACTATGGCTACACCTTC. Its translation is CASSLERANYGYTF.